This entry features one T cell receptor beta chain sequence. What it binds is unknown. Repertoires were generated with immunoSEQ multiplex PCR, while TCRdb's copy carries only in-frame clones and drops some. The sample lists a few million clones, approximately 93% occurring once. V gave up 4 bases and J gave up 2 bases, with 16 bases separating them. CDR3 length equals 16 residues. Looked up from germline, CDR1 is SGHNT and CDR2 is YYREEE (reference sequence). This sample stems from a study of shared clonotypes between healthy human individuals. At the level of the study: CD4 naive and CD4 memory each took three plates per donor, while CD8 naive took two and CD8 memory one. General study results and limits: Larger richness was generally estimated for naive than memory subsets. Unshared clonotypes carried lower generation probabilities than those common to all four donors.

This clonotype originated in a man aged 18 to 29 in good health. Some clones in this sample may be carry-over from other donors' samples. The source material was naive CD4+ T cells from PBMCs. Subset meaning: CD45RA+ positively selected. V and J are TRBV5-4 and TRBJ2-1; possibly TRBD2 for D (6 bases). The CDR3 sequence is CASSTYSGAPYNEQFF. The CDR3 bases are TGTGCCAGCAGCACATATAGCGGAGCCCCCTACAATGAGCAGTTCTTC.